Shown below are 7 T cell receptor beta chains from a single sample sequenced in a study of cytomegalovirus exposure and HLA in healthy donors (dated by TCRdb to about 2017). Receptors were amplified or captured by the immunoSEQ multiplex PCR assay. TCRdb obtained this table from immuneACCESS and retained in-frame rearrangements with V and J assigned. These tables miss some clones; where compared with another copy, unresolved V genes account for less than half of the shortfall, and the remainder is unexplained. This sample holds fewer than 250,000 clones; around 87% were observed only once. The ten largest clones take up 2% to 2.5% of the sample. What was sequenced was PBMCs. All receptors derive from a woman younger than 35 in good health and CMV-seropositive.

The CDR3 DNA reads as TGTGCCAGCAGCTGGAGGTTCTCCTACAATGAGCAGTTCTTC. Encoded protein: CASSWRFSYNEQFF. The chain combines TRBV7-8 with TRBJ2-1; a weak D match, TRBD2 (5 bases). The germline gives CDR1 SGHVS, CDR2 FQNEAQ. V lost 4 bases, J lost 0 bases, and 7 bases lay in between. The CDR3 spans 14 residues.

The genes are TRBV4-1 and TRBJ2-5, with TRBD1 as a possible D gene (6 bases). Trimming stripped 1 base from V and 5 bases from J, with 17 bases between. Germline values: CDR1 MGHRA, CDR2 YSYEKL. The CDR3 is 16 residues long. In DNA, the CDR3 is TGCGCCAGCAGCCAAGGAGGGTCAGGGGCATACGAGACCCAGTACTTC. Translation gives CASSQGGSGAYETQYF.

The rearrangement uses TRBV28 and TRBJ2-1; D gene unclear. The V and J ends lost 7 bases and 5 bases respectively, with 27 bases between them. This CDR3 comprises 18 residues. The germline V gene has CDR1 MDHEN and CDR2 SYDVKM. CDR3 nucleotides: TGTGCCAGCACCCTCAATTCGTACGCCCTGATGGGCAACAATGAGCAGTTCTTC. As protein: CASTLNSYALMGNNEQFF.

The chain combines TRBV5-6 with TRBJ2-1; D possibly corresponds to TRBD2 (6 bases). Trimming pared 4 bases from V and 10 bases from J, leaving 15 bases between. The CDR3 is 13 residues long. Germline values: CDR1 SGHDT, CDR2 YYEEEE. In DNA form, the CDR3 reads TGTGCCAGCAGCCGGGGGTGGGGTCGAGAGCAGTTCTTC. It is translated as CASSRGWGREQFF.

The gene calls are TRBV5-1 and TRBJ2-1, with 7 bases lining up with TRBD1. The CDR3 length is 17 residues. With 0 bases clipped from V and 8 bases from J, the junction kept 14 bases outside the gene matches. The germline CDR1 and CDR2 sequences are SGHRS and YFSETQ. The CDR3 DNA reads as TGCGCCAGCAGCTTGGCCGGCTATAGGCAGGGGGACGATGAGCAGTTCTTC. It encodes CASSLAGYRQGDDEQFF.

V gene TRBV9 combines with J gene TRBJ2-1; a weak D match, TRBD2 (6 bases). The germline gives CDR1 SGDLS, CDR2 YYNGEE. With 4 bases removed from V and 4 bases from J, the gap between germline ends came to 18 bases. This CDR3 is 16 amino acids long. The CDR3: CASSFSAGLSYNEQFF. The CDR3 DNA reads as TGTGCCAGCAGCTTCAGCGCGGGACTCTCGTACAATGAGCAGTTCTTC.

This chain connects TRBV27 to TRBJ2-7; TRBD2 might be the D (5 bases). The germline V gene encodes CDR1 MNHEY and CDR2 SMNVEV (reference sequence). This CDR3 spans 15 amino acids. V dropped 0 bases and J dropped 2 bases, with 11 bases sitting between them. The CDR3, as DNA: TGTGCCAGCAGTTTATCGTCTCGGGGTCCCTACGAGCAGTACTTC. Its translation is CASSLSSRGPYEQYF.